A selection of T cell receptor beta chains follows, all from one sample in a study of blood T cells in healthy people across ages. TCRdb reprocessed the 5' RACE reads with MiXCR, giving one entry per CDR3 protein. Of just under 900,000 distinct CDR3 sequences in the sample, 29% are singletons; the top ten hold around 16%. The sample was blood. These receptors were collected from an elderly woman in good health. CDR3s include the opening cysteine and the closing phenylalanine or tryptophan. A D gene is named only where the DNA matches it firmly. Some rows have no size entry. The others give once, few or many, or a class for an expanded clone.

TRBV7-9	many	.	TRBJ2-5	CASRVAGPETQYF	TGTGCCAGCAGGGTGGCAGGCCCCGAGACCCAGTACTTC
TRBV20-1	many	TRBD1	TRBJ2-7	CSAGQGLSEQYF	TGCAGTGCTGGACAGGGACTGAGCGAGCAGTACTTC
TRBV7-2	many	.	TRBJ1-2	CASRPGGVGYGYTF	TGTGCCAGCAGACCGGGTGGGGTAGGTTACGGCTACACCTTC
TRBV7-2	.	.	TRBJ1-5	CASSLGGEGAQHF	TGTGCCAGCAGCTTAGGGGGGGAAGGGGCCCAGCATTTT
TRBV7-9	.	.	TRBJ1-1	CASSLNQGRTEAFF	TGTGCCAGCAGCTTAAACCAGGGCAGGACTGAAGCTTTCTTT
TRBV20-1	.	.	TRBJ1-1	CSARVGEGAFF	TGCAGTGCTAGAGTGGGCGAGGGAGCTTTCTTT
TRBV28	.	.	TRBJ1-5	CASSPIVNQPQHF	TGTGCCAGCAGTCCAATAGTTAATCAGCCCCAGCATTTT
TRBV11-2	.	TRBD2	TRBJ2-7	CASEEQRGYEQYF	TGTGCCAGCGAAGAACAGCGGGGCTACGAGCAGTACTTC
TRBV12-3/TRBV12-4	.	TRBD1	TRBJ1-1	CASSLRLGFGTGGSGGTEAFF	TGTGCCAGCAGTTTGAGGTTAGGTTTCGGGACAGGAGGTTCGGGGGGGACTGAAGCTTTCTTT
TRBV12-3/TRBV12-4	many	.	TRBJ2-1	CASSLAEAPGKQFF	TGTGCCAGCAGTTTAGCGGAGGCCCCCGGGAAGCAGTTCTTC
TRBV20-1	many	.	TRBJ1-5	CSARQGYNQPQHF	TGCAGTGCTAGACAGGGGTACAATCAGCCCCAGCATTTT
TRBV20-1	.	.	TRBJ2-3	CSARAYITDTQYF	TGCAGTGCTAGAGCATACATCACAGATACGCAGTATTTT
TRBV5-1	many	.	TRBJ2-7	CASSFETGKNRVAYEQYF	TGCGCCAGCAGTTTTGAGACAGGAAAAAACCGGGTGGCCTACGAGCAGTACTTC
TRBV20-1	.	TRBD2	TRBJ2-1	CSARERGSGGSNGQFF	TGCAGTGCTAGAGAGCGGGGGAGCGGGGGCTCCAATGGGCAGTTCTTC
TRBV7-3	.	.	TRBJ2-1	CASSLGDGHNEQFF	TGTGCCAGCAGCTTGGGAGACGGTCACAATGAGCAGTTCTTC
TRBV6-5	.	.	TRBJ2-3	CASWPPTPSTDTQYF	TGTGCCAGCTGGCCGCCAACTCCGAGCACAGATACGCAGTATTTT
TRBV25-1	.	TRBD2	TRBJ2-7	CASSEWEGLSREQYF	TGTGCCAGCAGTGAGTGGGAGGGTTTAAGCCGCGAGCAGTACTTC
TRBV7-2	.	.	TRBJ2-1	CASSPGYRGNEQFF	TGTGCCAGCAGCCCGGGCTATAGGGGCAATGAGCAGTTCTTC
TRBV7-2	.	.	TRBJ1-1	CASSLGSAGVNTGAFF	TGTGCCAGCAGCTTAGGGTCGGCAGGGGTTAACACTGGAGCTTTCTTT
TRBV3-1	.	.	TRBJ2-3	CASNPLGSGTQYF	TGTGCCAGCAACCCCCTGGGGTCAGGTACGCAGTATTTT
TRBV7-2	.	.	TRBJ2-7	CASSAAQGGRDEQYF	TGTGCCAGCAGCGCCGCACAGGGTGGCCGGGACGAGCAGTACTTC
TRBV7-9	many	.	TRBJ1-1	CASSFGDTEAFF	TGTGCCAGCAGCTTCGGGGACACTGAAGCTTTCTTT
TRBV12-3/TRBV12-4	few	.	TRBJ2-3	CARGRADTQYF	TGTGCCAGAGGTCGAGCAGATACGCAGTATTTT
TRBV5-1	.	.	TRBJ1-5	CASSLGSGEPQHF	TGCGCCAGCAGCTTGGGATCTGGGGAGCCCCAGCATTTT
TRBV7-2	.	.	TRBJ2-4	CASSLERQGPYEQYF	TGTGCCAGCAGCTTAGAGCGTCAGGGGCCCTATGAGCAGTACTTC
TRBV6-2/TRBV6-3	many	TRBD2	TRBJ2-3	CASSSMNLAGTSTDTQYF	TGTGCCAGCAGTTCGATGAATTTAGCGGGGACTAGCACAGATACGCAGTATTTT
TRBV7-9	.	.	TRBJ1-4	CASTAGGGEKLFF	TGTGCCAGCACCGCCGGGGGAGGTGAAAAACTGTTTTTT
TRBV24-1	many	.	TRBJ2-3	CATSDPAGTEPLQYF	TGTGCCACCAGTGATCCTGCCGGGACCGAACCTTTGCAGTATTTT
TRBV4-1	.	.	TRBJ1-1	CASSGRREAFF	TGCGCCAGCAGCGGGCGAAGGGAAGCTTTCTTT
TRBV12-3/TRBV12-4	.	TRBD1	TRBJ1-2	CASRKTGIAYGYTF	TGTGCCAGCAGAAAGACAGGGATCGCCTATGGCTACACCTTC
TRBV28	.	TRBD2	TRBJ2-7	CASSLTSGDYNEQYF	TGTGCCAGCAGCCTCACTAGCGGGGATTACAATGAGCAGTACTTC
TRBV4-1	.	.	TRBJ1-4	CASSQSGGLGEKLFF	TGCGCCAGCAGCCAATCGGGGGGTCTAGGTGAAAAACTGTTTTTT
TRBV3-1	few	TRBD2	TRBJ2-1	CASREAGGVGDEQFF	TGTGCCAGCAGGGAGGCGGGGGGTGTAGGCGATGAGCAGTTCTTC
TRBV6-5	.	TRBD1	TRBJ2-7	CASTTTGQGVYEQYF	TGTGCCAGCACAACAACGGGACAGGGAGTGTACGAGCAGTACTTC
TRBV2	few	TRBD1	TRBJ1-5	CASCRDRGFNQPQHF	TGTGCCAGCTGCCGGGACAGGGGCTTCAATCAGCCCCAGCATTTT
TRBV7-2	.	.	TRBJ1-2	CASRGGSRAYGYTF	TGTGCCAGCAGGGGGGGCAGTAGGGCCTATGGCTACACCTTC
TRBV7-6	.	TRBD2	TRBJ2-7	CASSLRVLAGSSGNEQYF	TGTGCCAGCAGTCTTAGAGTGCTAGCGGGATCAAGTGGAAACGAGCAGTACTTC
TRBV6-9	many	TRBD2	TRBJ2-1	CASSYDQTSGGYNEQFF	TGTGCCAGCAGTTATGATCAGACTAGCGGGGGATACAATGAGCAGTTCTTC
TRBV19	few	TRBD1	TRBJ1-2	CASSAEQGPGGYTF	TGTGCCAGTAGTGCAGAACAGGGGCCGGGAGGCTACACCTTC
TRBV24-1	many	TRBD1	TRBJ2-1	CATSVNDRVNEQFF	TGTGCCACCAGTGTCAATGACAGGGTCAATGAGCAGTTCTTC
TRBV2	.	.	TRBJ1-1	CASSDTDKGFTEAFF	TGTGCCAGCAGTGACACGGACAAAGGGTTCACTGAAGCTTTCTTT
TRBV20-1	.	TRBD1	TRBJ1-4	CSALDLWDRAATNEKLFF	TGCAGTGCCCTAGATTTGTGGGACAGGGCCGCAACTAATGAAAAACTGTTTTTT
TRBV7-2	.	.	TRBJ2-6	CASSQDGQGSSGANVLTF	TGTGCCAGCAGCCAAGATGGCCAGGGGAGCTCTGGGGCCAACGTCCTGACTTTC
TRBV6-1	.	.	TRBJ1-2	CASRVEAPLWGYTF	TGTGCCAGCAGGGTTGAGGCCCCCCTGTGGGGCTACACCTTC
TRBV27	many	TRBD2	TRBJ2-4	CASSSQTSGKNIQYF	TGTGCCAGCAGTTCCCAGACTAGCGGGAAAAACATTCAGTACTTC
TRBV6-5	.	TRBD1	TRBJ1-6	CASSYKGQGNSPLHF	TGTGCCAGCAGTTACAAAGGACAGGGAAATTCACCCCTCCACTTT
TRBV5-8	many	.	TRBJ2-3	CASSLTIVPTDTQYF	TGTGCCAGCAGCTTAACGATAGTACCCACAGATACGCAGTATTTT
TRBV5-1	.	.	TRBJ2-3	CASSPPGGATDTQYF	TGCGCCAGCAGCCCGCCTGGGGGGGCAACAGATACGCAGTATTTT